These 8 T cell receptor beta chains came from one sample sequenced in a study. One entry per CDR3 protein, called by TCRdb with MiXCR from the RT-PCR reads. The sample includes about 700,000 distinct CDR3 sequences, over 12% of them seen just once. The sample comprised memory CD4+ T cells from blood. These receptor sequences come from a female donor in good health, serving as a healthy control.

J is TRBJ2-3 and V is TRBV9; 7 bases match TRBD1. The V and J ends lost 3 bases and 3 bases, in that order; junction bases with no gene match: 7. The CDR3 length is 15 residues. CDR1 is SGDLS, CDR2 YYNGEE, per germline. CDR3 residues: CASSAGTVLTDTQYF. CDR3 in DNA: TGTGCCAGCAGCGCTGGGACAGTCCTAACAGATACGCAGTATTTT.

The rearrangement joins TRBV5-1 to TRBJ2-1, with D perhaps matching TRBD2 (7 bases). Trimming removed 0 bases from V and 4 bases from J, with 14 bases in between. The CDR3 runs 16 residues. Germline lookup yields CDR1 SGHRS and CDR2 YFSETQ. The DNA for the CDR3 is TGCGCCAGCAGCTTGGTAGTGGGGGGGCAGTACAATGAGCAGTTCTTC. Translation: CASSLVVGGQYNEQFF.

The V and J genes are TRBV20-1 and TRBJ2-5, with D possibly TRBD1 on 6 matching bases. V gave up 5 bases and J gave up 0 bases, with 10 bases separating them. The germline V gene encodes CDR1 DFQATT and CDR2 SNEGSKA (reference sequence). This CDR3 spans 13 amino acids. The CDR3 is CSAPRDNQETQYF. The CDR3 coding sequence is TGCAGTGCTCCCCGGGACAACCAAGAGACCCAGTACTTC.

This clonotype was seen a handful of times. This rearrangement joins TRBV20-1 to TRBJ1-5; the match to TRBD1 covers 7 bases. The junction had 8 bases not matched to a gene; V was cut back by 6 bases and J by 6 bases. In germline, CDR1 is DFQATT, CDR2 SNEGSKA (reference sequence). This CDR3 has 13 amino acids. Here the CDR3 reads CSAKQGSGQPQHF. The DNA of the CDR3 is TGCAGTGCAAAACAGGGGTCGGGTCAGCCCCAGCATTTT.

The chain recombines TRBV20-1 with TRBJ1-2; unclear D gene. The V and J ends lost 0 bases and 0 bases respectively, with 11 bases between them. This CDR3 region has 15 residues. CDR1 and CDR2 from the germline V gene are DFQATT and SNEGSKA (reference sequence). This CDR3 reads CSARDPQDANYGYTF. As DNA, the CDR3 is TGCAGTGCTAGAGATCCACAAGACGCTAACTATGGCTACACCTTC.

This clonotype was counted between two and nine times. The chain uses TRBV5-1 and TRBJ2-7, with TRBD1 matching 9 bases. The germline V gene encodes CDR1 SGHRS and CDR2 YFSETQ. Trimming at V came to 4 bases and at J to 6 bases, leaving 11 bases not matched to a gene. This CDR3 has 15 residues. CDR3 sequence: CASSPGTGTLREQYF. DNA for the CDR3: TGCGCCAGCAGCCCAGGGACAGGGACCCTCCGCGAGCAGTACTTC.

This clonotype showed up just a few times. The chain recombines TRBV27 with TRBJ1-4, with 9 bases that match TRBD1. CDR3 length: 18 residues. Germline V lookup: CDR1 MNHEY, CDR2 SMNVEV (reference sequence). The V segment lost 3 bases and the J segment 0 bases; nucleotides outside the gene matches: 8. CDR3 residues: CASSFMGQGSPTNEKLFF. The CDR3 DNA is TGTGCCAGCAGTTTTATGGGACAGGGATCCCCAACTAATGAAAAACTGTTTTTT. The full variable domain, its missing parts supplied by reference TRBV27 and TRBJ1-4, is EAQVTQNPRYLITVTGKKLTVTCSQNMNHEYMSWYRQDPGLGLRQIYYSMNVEVTDKGDVPEGYKVSRKEKRNFPLILESPSPNQTSLYFCASSFMGQGSPTNEKLFFGSGTQLSVL.

V usage is TRBV12-3 or TRBV12-4 and J usage is TRBJ1-1; 11 nucleotides line up with TRBD1. The CDR3 runs to 19 residues. The ends lost 9 bases at V and 0 bases at J; junction bases unmatched: 18. The CDR3 nucleotides are TGTGCCAGTCTCCCCACCGGGACAGGGGGGTTCTGGGTGAACACTGAAGCTTTCTTT. This translates into CASLPTGTGGFWVNTEAFF.